This TCR beta chain came from a study of control samples from healthy donors and cancer patients. Per germline, CDR1 MDHEN and CDR2 SYDVKM. V lost 5 bases, J lost 0 bases, and 26 bases lay in between. The CDR3 has 21 amino acids. Method: immunoSEQ multiplex PCR; TCRdb's copy keeps in-frame clones and lacks some. This sample yields about 100,000 clones, of which approximately 90% are seen a single time; about 7.8% belongs to the top ten. The chain is built from TRBV28 and TRBJ2-6; D is tentatively TRBD1 or TRBD2 (7 bases each). The receptor was derived from a man between 25 and 39 years old in good health. Sample: blood. CDR3 in amino acids: CASSPLRGVTGKYSGANVLTF. The CDR3, as DNA: TGTGCCAGCAGTCCCCTCCGGGGGGTGACAGGGAAATACTCTGGGGCCAACGTCCTGACTTTC.